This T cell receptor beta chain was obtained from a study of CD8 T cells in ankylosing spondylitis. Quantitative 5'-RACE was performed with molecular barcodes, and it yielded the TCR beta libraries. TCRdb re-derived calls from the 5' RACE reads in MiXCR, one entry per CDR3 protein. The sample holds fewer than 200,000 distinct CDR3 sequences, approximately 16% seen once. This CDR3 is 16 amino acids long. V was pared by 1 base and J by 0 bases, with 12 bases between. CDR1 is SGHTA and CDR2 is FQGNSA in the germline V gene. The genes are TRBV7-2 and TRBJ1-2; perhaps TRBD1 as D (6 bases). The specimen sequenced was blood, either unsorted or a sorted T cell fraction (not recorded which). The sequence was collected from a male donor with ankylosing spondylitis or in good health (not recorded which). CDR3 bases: TGTGCCAGCAGCTTAGTATCCAGGGGAGCTAACTATGGCTACACCTTC. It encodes CASSLVSRGANYGYTF.